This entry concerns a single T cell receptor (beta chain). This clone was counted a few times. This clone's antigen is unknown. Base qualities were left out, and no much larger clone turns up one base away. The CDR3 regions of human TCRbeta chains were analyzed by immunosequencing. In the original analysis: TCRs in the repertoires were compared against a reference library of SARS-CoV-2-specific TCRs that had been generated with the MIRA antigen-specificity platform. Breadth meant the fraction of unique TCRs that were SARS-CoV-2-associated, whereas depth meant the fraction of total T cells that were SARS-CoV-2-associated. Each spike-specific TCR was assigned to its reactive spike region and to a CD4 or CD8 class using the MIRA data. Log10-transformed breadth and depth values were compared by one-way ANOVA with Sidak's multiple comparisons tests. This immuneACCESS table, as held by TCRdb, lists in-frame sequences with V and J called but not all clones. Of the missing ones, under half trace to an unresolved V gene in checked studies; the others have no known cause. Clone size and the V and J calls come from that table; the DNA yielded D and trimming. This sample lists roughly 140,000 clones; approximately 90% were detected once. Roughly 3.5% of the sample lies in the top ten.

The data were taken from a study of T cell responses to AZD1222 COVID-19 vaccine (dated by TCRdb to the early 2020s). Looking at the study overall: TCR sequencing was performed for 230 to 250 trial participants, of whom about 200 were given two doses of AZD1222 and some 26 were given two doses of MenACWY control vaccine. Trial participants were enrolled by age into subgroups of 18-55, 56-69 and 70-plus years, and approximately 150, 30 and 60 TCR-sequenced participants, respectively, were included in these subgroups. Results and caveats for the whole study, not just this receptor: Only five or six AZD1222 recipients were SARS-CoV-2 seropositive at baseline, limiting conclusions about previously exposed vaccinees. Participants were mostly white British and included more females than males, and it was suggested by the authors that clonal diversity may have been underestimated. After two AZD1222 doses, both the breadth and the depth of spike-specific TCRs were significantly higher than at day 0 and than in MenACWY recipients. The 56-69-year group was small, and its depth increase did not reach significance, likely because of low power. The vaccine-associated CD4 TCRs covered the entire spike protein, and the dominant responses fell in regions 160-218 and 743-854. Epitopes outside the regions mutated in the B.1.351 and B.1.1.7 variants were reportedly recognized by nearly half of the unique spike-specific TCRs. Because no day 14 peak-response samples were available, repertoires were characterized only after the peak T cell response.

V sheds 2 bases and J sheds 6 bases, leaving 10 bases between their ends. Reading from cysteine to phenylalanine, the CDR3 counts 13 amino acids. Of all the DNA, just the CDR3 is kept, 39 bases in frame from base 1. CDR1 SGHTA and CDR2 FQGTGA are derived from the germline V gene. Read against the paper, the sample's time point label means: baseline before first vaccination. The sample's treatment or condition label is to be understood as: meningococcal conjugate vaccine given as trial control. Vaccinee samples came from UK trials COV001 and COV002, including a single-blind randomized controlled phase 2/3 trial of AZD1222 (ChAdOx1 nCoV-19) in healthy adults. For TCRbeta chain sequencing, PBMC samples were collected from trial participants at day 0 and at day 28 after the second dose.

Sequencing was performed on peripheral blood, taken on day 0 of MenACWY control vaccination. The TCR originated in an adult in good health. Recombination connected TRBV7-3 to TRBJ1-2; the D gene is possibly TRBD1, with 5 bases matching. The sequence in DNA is TGTGCCAGCAGCTTATCGGGGCCGAATGGCTACACCTTC. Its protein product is CASSLSGPNGYTF.